The following is a TCR beta chain sequence with its context. Assay: immunoSEQ multiplex PCR; the TCRdb copy retains only in-frame clones and omits some. The sample records around 150,000 clones, about 90% being singletons. The data are from a study of T cell responses to AZD1222 COVID-19 vaccine. The CDR3 spans 14 residues. Sequenced material: peripheral blood, taken 28 days after the second AZD1222 dose. The rearrangement joins TRBV21-1 to TRBJ1-2. TRBV21-1 is flagged as a pseudogene. The origin of this receptor is an adult who received the AZD1222 COVID-19 vaccine. The CDR3 spells CASSKVRERDGYTF. CDR3 bases: TGTGCCAGCAGCAAAGTTAGGGAGCGGGATGGCTACACCTTC.